This entry lists 5 T cell receptor beta chains sequenced from one sample in a study of blood T cell repertoires in COVID-19. Sequencing used immunoSEQ multiplex PCR; TCRdb keeps in-frame clones, though not all of them. Of roughly 150,000 clones detected, approximately 87% appear once; the ten largest clones hold roughly 4.1%. Sequenced input: peripheral blood. The receptors were sampled from an older woman with acute or convalescent COVID-19.

V gene TRBV30 combines with J gene TRBJ1-1; no clear D. The germline gives CDR1 GTSNPN, CDR2 SVGIG (reference sequence). The V gene lost 0 bases and the J gene lost 1 base, with 6 bases spanning the gap. CDR3 length: 13 amino acids. CDR3 residues: CAWSVEGNTEAFF. The CDR3 DNA sequence: TGTGCCTGGAGTGTCGAGGGGAACACTGAAGCTTTCTTT.

The V gene is TRBV21-1, the J gene TRBJ1-2. TRBV21-1 counts as a pseudogene. The CDR3 runs 16 residues. This CDR3 is CASSTGIAVANYGYTF. In nucleotides, the CDR3 is TGTGCCAGCAGCACCGGGATAGCTGTTGCTAACTATGGCTACACCTTC.

The rearrangement links TRBV28 to TRBJ2-7; 7 nucleotides align to TRBD2. This CDR3 contains 13 residues. From germline, CDR1 is MDHEN and CDR2 SYDVKM. With 2 bases clipped from V and 4 bases from J, the junction kept 2 bases outside the gene matches. In nucleotides, the CDR3 is TGTGCCAGCAGTTTAATTAGCGGGTACGAGCAGTACTTC. Translated: CASSLISGYEQYF.

The V and J genes are TRBV28 and TRBJ1-2, with 12 bases aligning to TRBD1. Trimming took 11 bases from V and 1 from J; bases not matched to a gene: 8. This CDR3 is built from 15 residues. CDR1 MDHEN and CDR2 SYDVKM come from the germline V gene. CDR3 loop: CAAGTGGFGNYGYTF. In DNA, the CDR3 is TGTGCCGCTGGGACAGGGGGCTTTGGTAACTATGGCTACACCTTC.

This clone showed up just once. This rearrangement joins TRBV3-1 (or the pseudogene TRBV3-2) to TRBJ1-1; D possibly corresponds to TRBD1 (5 bases). This CDR3 has 13 residues. Deletions cut 4 bases from V and 10 bases from J, with 16 bases between. Germline CDR1 reads LGHDT; CDR2 reads YNNKEL (reference sequence). The CDR3 here is CASSPRQWRGAFF. CDR3 sequence (DNA): TGTGCCAGCAGCCCGAGGCAGTGGAGGGGAGCTTTCTTT.